The present TCR beta chain was sequenced within a study of T cells after yellow fever vaccination. On the study more broadly: SMART-Seq v4 Ultra Low Input handled preparation of low-cell-number fractions. Points from the study as a whole: Clones from primary vaccination mostly reappeared after the booster (around 97% CD4, around 90% CD8). The bulk population could contribute abundant contaminating clonotypes to FACS-sorted repertoires.

The CDR3 consists of 15 residues. The germline V gene encodes CDR1 PRHDT and CDR2 FYEKMQ (reference sequence). Trimming pared 5 bases from V and 7 bases from J, leaving 18 bases between. The sample holds a few counts of this clonotype. Its antigen is not identified. TCRdb re-analysed the 5' RACE reads in MiXCR, keeping a single row per CDR3 protein. The table has 550,000 to 750,000 distinct CDR3 sequences, approximately 13% seen once. The source was PBMCs, collected on the day of the yellow fever booster vaccination. The receptor comes from a man aged 30 to 39 who received the YFV17D yellow fever vaccine. V and J are TRBV13 and TRBJ2-1, with a tentative D call TRBD1 (5 bases). Written as DNA, the CDR3 is TGTGCCAGCAGCAGACAGATGACATCTACAAATGAGCAGTTCTTC. Its translation is CASSRQMTSTNEQFF.